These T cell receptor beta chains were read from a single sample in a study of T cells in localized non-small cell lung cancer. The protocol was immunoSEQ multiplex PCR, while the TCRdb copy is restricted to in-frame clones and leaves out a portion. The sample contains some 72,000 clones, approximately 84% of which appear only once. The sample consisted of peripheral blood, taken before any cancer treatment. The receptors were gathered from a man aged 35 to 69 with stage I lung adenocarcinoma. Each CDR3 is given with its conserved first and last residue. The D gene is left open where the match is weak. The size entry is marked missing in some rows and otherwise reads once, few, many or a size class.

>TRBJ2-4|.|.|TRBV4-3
TGCGCCAGCAGCCAAGGAGGAGGGGTAGCCAAAAACATTCAGTACTTC
CASSQGGGVAKNIQYF
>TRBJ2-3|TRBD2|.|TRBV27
TGTGCCAGCAGTCCCGAGCTAGCGGGGTTTCCGAAACAATACACAGATACGCAGTATTTT
CASSPELAGFPKQYTDTQYF
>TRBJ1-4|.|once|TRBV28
TGTGCCAGCAGAAAACAGGGAGGAAGCGGCCTGTCAACTAATGAAAAACTGTTTTTT
CASRKQGGSGLSTNEKLFF
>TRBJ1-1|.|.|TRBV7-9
TGTGCCAGCAGCTTAGGGGGGCAAGGCACTGAAGCTTTCTTT
CASSLGGQGTEAFF
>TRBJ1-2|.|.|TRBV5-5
TGTGCCAGCAGCTTGGGCAGGGACTATGGCTACACCTTC
CASSLGRDYGYTF
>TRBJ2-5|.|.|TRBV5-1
TGCGCCAGCAGCTTGGAGGGGCGGGATAGGTCGGAGACCCAGTACTTC
CASSLEGRDRSETQYF
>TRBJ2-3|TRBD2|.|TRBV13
TGTGCCAGCAGCTTTTTGGCTAGCGGGGGTTCAGGGGATACGCAGTATTTT
CASSFLASGGSGDTQYF
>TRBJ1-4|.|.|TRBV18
TGTGCCAGCTCACCCCGGACCGCCTCTGCTAATAATGAAAAACTGTTTTTT
CASSPRTASANNEKLFF
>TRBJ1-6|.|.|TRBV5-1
TGCGCCAGCAGCCCCGGACGGGCCGGAGGTTCACCCCTCCACTTT
CASSPGRAGGSPLHF
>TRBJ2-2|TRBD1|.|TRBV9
TGTGCCAGCAGCGTAGGACAGGGAGCTTTCACCGGGGAGCTGTTTTTT
CASSVGQGAFTGELFF